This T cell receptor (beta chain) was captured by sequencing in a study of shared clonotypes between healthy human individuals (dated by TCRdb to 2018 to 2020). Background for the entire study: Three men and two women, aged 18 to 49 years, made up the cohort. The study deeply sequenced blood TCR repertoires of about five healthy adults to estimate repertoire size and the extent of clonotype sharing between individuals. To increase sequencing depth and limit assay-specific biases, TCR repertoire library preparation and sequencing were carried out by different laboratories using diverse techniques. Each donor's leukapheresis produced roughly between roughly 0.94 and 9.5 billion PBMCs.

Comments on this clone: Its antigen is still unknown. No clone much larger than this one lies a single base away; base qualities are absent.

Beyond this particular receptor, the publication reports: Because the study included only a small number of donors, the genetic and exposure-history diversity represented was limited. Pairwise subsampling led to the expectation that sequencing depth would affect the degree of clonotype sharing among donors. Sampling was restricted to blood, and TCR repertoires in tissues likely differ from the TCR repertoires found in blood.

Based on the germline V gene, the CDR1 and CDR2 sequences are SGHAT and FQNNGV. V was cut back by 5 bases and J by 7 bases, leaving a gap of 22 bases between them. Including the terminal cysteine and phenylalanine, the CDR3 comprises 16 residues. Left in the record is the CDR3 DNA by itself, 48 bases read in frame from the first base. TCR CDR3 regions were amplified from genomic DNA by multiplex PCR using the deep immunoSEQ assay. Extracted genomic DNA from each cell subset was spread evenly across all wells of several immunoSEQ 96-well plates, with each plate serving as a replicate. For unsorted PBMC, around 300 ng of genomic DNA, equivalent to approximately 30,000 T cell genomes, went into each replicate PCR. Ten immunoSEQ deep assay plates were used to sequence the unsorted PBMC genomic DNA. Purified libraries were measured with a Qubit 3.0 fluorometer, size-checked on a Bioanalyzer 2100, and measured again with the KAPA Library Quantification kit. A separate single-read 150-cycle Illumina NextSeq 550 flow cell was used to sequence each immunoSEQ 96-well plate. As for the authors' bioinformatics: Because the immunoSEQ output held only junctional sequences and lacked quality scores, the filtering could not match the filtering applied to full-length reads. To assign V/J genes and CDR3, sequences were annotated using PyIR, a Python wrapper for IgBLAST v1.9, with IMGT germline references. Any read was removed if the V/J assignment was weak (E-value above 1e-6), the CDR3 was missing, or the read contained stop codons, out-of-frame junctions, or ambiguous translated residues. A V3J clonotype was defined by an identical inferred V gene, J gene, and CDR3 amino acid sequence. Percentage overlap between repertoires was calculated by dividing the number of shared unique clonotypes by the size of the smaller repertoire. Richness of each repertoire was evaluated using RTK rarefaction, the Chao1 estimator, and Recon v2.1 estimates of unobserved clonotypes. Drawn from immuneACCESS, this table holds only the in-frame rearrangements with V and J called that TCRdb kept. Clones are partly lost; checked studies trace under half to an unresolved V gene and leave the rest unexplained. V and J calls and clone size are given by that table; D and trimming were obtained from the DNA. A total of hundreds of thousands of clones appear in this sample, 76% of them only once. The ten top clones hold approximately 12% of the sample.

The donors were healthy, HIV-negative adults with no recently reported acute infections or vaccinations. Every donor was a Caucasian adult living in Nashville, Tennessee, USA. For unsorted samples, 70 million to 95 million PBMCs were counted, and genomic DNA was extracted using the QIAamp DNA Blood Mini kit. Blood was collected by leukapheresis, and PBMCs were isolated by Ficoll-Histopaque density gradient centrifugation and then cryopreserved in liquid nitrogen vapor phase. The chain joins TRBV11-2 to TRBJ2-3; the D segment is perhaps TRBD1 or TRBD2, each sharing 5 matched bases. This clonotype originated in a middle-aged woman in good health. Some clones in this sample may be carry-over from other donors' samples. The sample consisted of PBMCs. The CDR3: CASSPLRGAGDYTQYF. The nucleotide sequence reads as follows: TGTGCCAGCAGCCCCCTCCGGGGCGCCGGGGATTATACGCAGTATTTT.